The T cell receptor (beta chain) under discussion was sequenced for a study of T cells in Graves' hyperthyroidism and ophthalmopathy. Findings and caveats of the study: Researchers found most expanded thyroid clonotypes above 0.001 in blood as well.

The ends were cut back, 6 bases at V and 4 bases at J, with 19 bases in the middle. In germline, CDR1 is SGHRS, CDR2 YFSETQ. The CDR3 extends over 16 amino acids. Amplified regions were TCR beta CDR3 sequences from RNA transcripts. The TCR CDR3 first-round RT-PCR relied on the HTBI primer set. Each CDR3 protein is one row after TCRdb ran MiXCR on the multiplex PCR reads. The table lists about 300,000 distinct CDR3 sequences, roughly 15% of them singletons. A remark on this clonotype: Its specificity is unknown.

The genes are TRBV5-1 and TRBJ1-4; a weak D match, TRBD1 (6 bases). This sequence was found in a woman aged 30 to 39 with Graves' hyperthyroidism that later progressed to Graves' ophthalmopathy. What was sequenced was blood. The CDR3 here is CASTEGGGHGNEKLFF. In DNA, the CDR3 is TGCGCCAGCACCGAGGGCGGGGGGCATGGTAATGAAAAACTGTTTTTT. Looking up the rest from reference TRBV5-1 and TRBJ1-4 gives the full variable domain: KAGVTQTPRYLIKTRGQQVTLSCSPISGHRSVSWYQQTPGQGLQFLFEYFSETQRNKGNFPGRFSGRQFSNSRSEMNVSTLELGDSALYLCASTEGGGHGNEKLFFGSGTQLSVL.